This T cell receptor (beta chain) was identified during a study of spatial heterogeneity in lung cancer. TCRdb analysed the 5' RACE reads with MiXCR anew, one entry per CDR3 protein. This table has more than 45,000 distinct CDR3 sequences, roughly 5.7% appearing once. Trimming at V came to 8 bases and at J to 4 bases, leaving 10 bases not matched to a gene. CDR3 length equals 14 residues. Germline V gene sequence: CDR1 SNHLY, CDR2 FYNNEI. Time point denoted: sample taken at primary tumor resection. This clonotype has only one observation. This chain links TRBV2 with TRBJ2-7, with TRBD1 matching 8 bases. The starting material was PBMCs, obtained at surgery. The TCR originated in a male donor with early-stage non-small cell lung cancer. This chain's CDR3 is CASYSGQGPYEQYF. The CDR3 DNA reads as TGTGCCAGCTACAGCGGACAGGGCCCTTACGAGCAGTACTTC.